The T cell receptor beta chain described here comes from a study of response to subunit inactivated influenza vaccine. TCRdb recomputed calls from the RT-PCR reads with MiXCR, one row per CDR3 protein. The sample holds around 200,000 distinct CDR3 sequences, nearly 9.5% seen once. In germline, CDR1 is SGHVS, CDR2 FNYEAQ. The V and J ends lost 4 bases and 0 bases respectively, with 16 bases between them. CDR3 length: 16 amino acids. This chain joins TRBV7-6 and TRBJ2-7; D is tentatively TRBD1 or TRBD2 (5 bases each). This TCR derives from a man aged 45-65 years who received an inactivated influenza vaccine. Specimen: non-naive T cells sorted from PBMCs, collected on the day of vaccination. Here the CDR3 reads CASSSTAGASSYEQYF. The CDR3 DNA reads TGTGCCAGCAGCTCCACTGCCGGGGCGAGCTCCTACGAGCAGTACTTC. The full variable domain, rest sourced from reference TRBV7-6 and TRBJ2-7, is GAGVSQSPRYKVTKRGQDVALRCDPISGHVSLYWYRQALGQGPEFLTYFNYEAQQDKSGLPNDRFSAERPEGSISTLTIQRTEQRDSAMYRCASSSTAGASSYEQYFGPGTRLTVT.